These 18 T cell receptor beta chains were all obtained from the same sample, sequenced in a study of T-cell reconstitution after alpha-beta-depleted transplantation in children. Construction of the TCRbeta library involved unique molecular identifiers. TCRdb processed the PCR reads anew with MiXCR; each CDR3 protein has one entry. The sample lists some 600,000 distinct CDR3 sequences; approximately 15% were seen once. Sequenced here: PBMCs from the stem cell graft donor, sampled from the stem cell graft. These receptors all come from a human donor who donated a stem cell graft to a child with acute myeloid leukemia.

Many counts were recorded for this clonotype. The V gene is TRBV7-2, the J gene TRBJ2-3; D gene uncertain. The ends were cut back, 4 bases at V and 8 bases at J, with 7 bases in the middle. Germline assignment: CDR1 SGHTA and CDR2 FQGNSA. The CDR3 covers 11 residues. The CDR3 DNA is TGTGCCAGCAGCTCAGGACCTACGCAGTATTTT. This translates into CASSSGPTQYF.

This clonotype was found many times. The chain carries TRBV20-1 and TRBJ1-2; D is possibly TRBD1 (5 bases). Germline V gene sequence: CDR1 DFQATT, CDR2 SNEGSKA (reference sequence). Trimming stripped 0 bases from V and 4 bases from J, with 21 bases between. The CDR3 spans 17 residues. The CDR3 is CSAREARTSPSGYGYTF. DNA for the CDR3: TGCAGTGCTAGAGAGGCGAGGACATCCCCGAGTGGCTATGGCTACACCTTC.

This clonotype has only a few counts. The chain joins TRBV7-8 to TRBJ1-5; the D is unclear. The CDR3 consists of 17 residues. The germline gives CDR1 SGHVS, CDR2 FQNEAQ. Trimming removed 8 bases at V and 5 bases at J, with 25 bases between. CDR3 nucleotide sequence: TGTGCCAGCTACTCTTTATCGAGGGATCGAGGAGATCAGCCCCAGCATTTT. The encoded protein is CASYSLSRDRGDQPQHF.

This clonotype was seen ten or more times. The chain combines TRBV7-2 with TRBJ2-1, with D maybe TRBD2 (7 bases). V was clipped by 2 bases and J by 7 bases, with 18 bases between them. CDR3 length: 16 residues. Germline CDR1 SGHTA, CDR2 FQGNSA. The CDR3 loop is CASSLRGGGAFNEQFF. Written as DNA, the CDR3 is TGTGCCAGCAGCTTAAGAGGAGGGGGGGCGTTTAATGAGCAGTTCTTC.

This clonotype was picked up a small number of times. The chain has TRBV25-1 and TRBJ1-6; 10 bases fit TRBD1. CDR1 MGHDK and CDR2 SYGVNS come from the germline V gene. Trimming at V came to 8 bases and at J to 10 bases, leaving 5 bases not matched to a gene. CDR3 length: 13 residues. DNA of the CDR3: TGTGCCAGCGTGGACAGGGGGGCGTCACCCCTCCACTTT. It codes for CASVDRGASPLHF.

This clonotype has only a few counts. The chain joins TRBV24-1 to TRBJ2-1; 7 bases map to TRBD2. V was pared by 0 bases and J by 4 bases, with 5 bases of the junction left unmatched. Germline-derived CDR1 and CDR2 are KGHDR and SFDVKD. CDR3 length equals 16 residues. This CDR3 reads CATSDLEASGYNEQFF. The CDR3 nucleotides are TGTGCCACCAGTGATTTGGAGGCTAGCGGATACAATGAGCAGTTCTTC.

V is TRBV6-2 or TRBV6-3 and J is TRBJ1-2; TRBD1 might be the D (6 bases). This CDR3 has 13 amino acids. The V and J ends lost 4 bases and 5 bases respectively, with 11 bases between them. CDR1 is MNHEY and CDR2 is SVGEGT in the germline V gene. The CDR3 is CASSSGTRYGYTF. For the CDR3, the DNA is TGTGCCAGCAGTTCCGGGACACGATATGGCTACACCTTC.

The chain couples TRBV7-6 to TRBJ2-3, with 11 bases matching TRBD2. The CDR3 contains 17 residues. From germline, CDR1 is SGHVS and CDR2 FNYEAQ. Unmatched junction bases numbered 8, after V lost 4 bases and J lost 2 bases. The CDR3 spells CASSSWTSGPFTDTQYF. CDR3 bases: TGTGCCAGCAGCTCCTGGACTAGCGGGCCCTTCACAGATACGCAGTATTTT.

This clonotype was seen just once. The J gene is TRBJ1-1, the V gene TRBV4-3; D is unclear. Trimming shortened V by 0 bases and J by 4 bases, and 12 bases separated the two germline ends. The CDR3 is made up of 15 amino acids. The germline V gene encodes CDR1 LGHNA and CDR2 YSLEER. In DNA, the CDR3 is TGCGCCAGCAGCCAAGATCTCTACCCGGGCACTGAAGCTTTCTTT. Its protein product is CASSQDLYPGTEAFF.

CDR3 region: CASTPWGGYGNTIYF. The CDR3 DNA reads TGTGCCAGCACCCCCTGGGGGGGCTATGGAAACACCATATATTTT. V is TRBV6-1 and J is TRBJ1-3, with D possibly TRBD1 on 6 matching bases. The CDR3 consists of 15 residues. Germline V CDR1 and CDR2: MNHNS, SASEGT. V was trimmed by 7 bases and J by 3 bases, leaving 16 bases between them.

In this sample, this clonotype turned up a few times. V usage is TRBV5-5 and J usage is TRBJ2-1, with TRBD2 as a possible D gene (5 bases). This CDR3 is built from 15 residues. Trimming removed 0 bases from V and 4 bases from J, with 11 bases in between. Germline values: CDR1 SGHKS, CDR2 YYEKEE (reference sequence). This CDR3 is CASSLVGEAYNEQFF. CDR3 DNA sequence: TGTGCCAGCAGCTTGGTCGGGGAAGCATACAATGAGCAGTTCTTC.

A few counts support this clonotype. The genes are TRBV7-2 and TRBJ2-5; either TRBD1 or TRBD2 may fit D (5 bases each). The germline gives CDR1 SGHTA, CDR2 FQGNSA. Trimming stripped 5 bases from V and 1 base from J, with 14 bases between. The CDR3 has 15 amino acids. For the CDR3, the DNA is TGTGCCAGCAGCCGATACCGGGACCTCCAAGAGACCCAGTACTTC. As protein: CASSRYRDLQETQYF.

CDR3 coding DNA: TGCAGTGCTAGGGATGACAGGGGCTTTCTTTCCTACGAGCAGTACTTC. Protein product: CSARDDRGFLSYEQYF. V and J are TRBV20-1 and TRBJ2-7; TRBD1 matches at 8 bases. This CDR3 contains 16 residues. The J segment lost 1 base and the V segment lost 3 bases, leaving 11 bases of the junction unmatched. Germline V lookup: CDR1 DFQATT, CDR2 SNEGSKA (reference sequence).

This clonotype was detected ten times or more. CDR3 nucleotides: TGTGCCAGCAGTTCCAACCGCGACTGGGTTCGCAACGAGCAGTACTTC. Translated: CASSSNRDWVRNEQYF. The chain couples TRBV6-5 to TRBJ2-7, with no clear D. There are 16 residues in the CDR3. The V end was cut by 4 bases, the J end by 5 bases, with 21 bases between. Per the germline V gene, CDR1 is MNHEY and CDR2 is SVGAGI.

This clonotype was seen more than once but under ten times. The V and J genes are TRBV29-1 and TRBJ2-3; 7 bases align to TRBD2. The J segment lost 2 bases and the V segment lost 3 bases, leaving 8 bases of the junction unmatched. This CDR3 contains 15 residues. The germline gives CDR1 SQVTM, CDR2 ANQGSEA. This CDR3 reads CSVDGRGSHTDTQYF. In nucleotides, the CDR3 is TGCAGCGTTGATGGGCGGGGGAGCCACACAGATACGCAGTATTTT.

V gene TRBV11-2 combines with J gene TRBJ2-7; D is undetermined. This CDR3 is built from 11 residues. Germline V gives CDR1 SGHAT, CDR2 FQNNGV. Trimming left V 6 bases short and J 6 bases short, with 9 bases between. The CDR3 DNA is TGTGCCAGCAGTTTAAACCCCGAGCAGTACGTC. This encodes CASSLNPEQYV.

This clonotype appeared many times. The rearrangement uses TRBV9 and TRBJ2-1; 9 bases are shared with TRBD1. The CDR3 covers 16 residues. J was trimmed by 3 bases and V by 4 bases; bases with no gene match: 8. The germline V gene encodes CDR1 SGDLS and CDR2 YYNGEE. The CDR3, as DNA: TGTGCCAGCAGCCCTGCGGACAGGGGTAGCTACAATGAGCAGTTCTTC. This translates into CASSPADRGSYNEQFF.

The J gene is TRBJ2-7, the V gene TRBV4-3; TRBD1 is a possible D gene (5 bases). The CDR3 extends over 14 amino acids. Trimming took 1 base from V and 3 from J, leaving 10 bases between them. Germline lookup yields CDR1 LGHNA and CDR2 YSLEER. The CDR3 sequence is CASSQGRQGYEQYF. The CDR3 DNA sequence: TGCGCCAGCAGCCAAGGTCGGCAGGGCTACGAGCAGTACTTC.